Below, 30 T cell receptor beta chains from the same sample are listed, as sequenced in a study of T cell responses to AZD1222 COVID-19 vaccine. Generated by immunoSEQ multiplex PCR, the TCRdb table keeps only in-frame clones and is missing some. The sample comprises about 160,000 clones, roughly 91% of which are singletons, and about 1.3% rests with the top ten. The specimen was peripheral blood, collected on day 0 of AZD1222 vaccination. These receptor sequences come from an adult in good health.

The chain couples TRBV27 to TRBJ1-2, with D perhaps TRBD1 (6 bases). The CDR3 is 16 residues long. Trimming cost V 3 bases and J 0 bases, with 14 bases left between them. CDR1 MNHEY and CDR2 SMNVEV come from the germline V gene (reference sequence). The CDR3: CASSFSGQPANYGYTF. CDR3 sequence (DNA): TGTGCCAGCAGTTTCTCCGGACAGCCTGCTAACTATGGCTACACCTTC.

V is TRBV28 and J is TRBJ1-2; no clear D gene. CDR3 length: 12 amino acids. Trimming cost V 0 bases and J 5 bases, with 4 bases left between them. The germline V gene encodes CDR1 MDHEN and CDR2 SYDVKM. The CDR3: CASSLWDYGYTF. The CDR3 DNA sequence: TGTGCCAGCAGTTTATGGGATTATGGCTACACCTTC.

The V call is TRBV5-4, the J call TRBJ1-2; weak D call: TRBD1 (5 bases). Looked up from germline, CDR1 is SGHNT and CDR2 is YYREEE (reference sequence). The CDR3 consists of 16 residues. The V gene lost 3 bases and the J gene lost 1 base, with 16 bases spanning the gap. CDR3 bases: TGTGCCAGCAGCTCCCCTGGGGACCAAATTAACTATGGCTACACCTTC. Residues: CASSSPGDQINYGYTF.

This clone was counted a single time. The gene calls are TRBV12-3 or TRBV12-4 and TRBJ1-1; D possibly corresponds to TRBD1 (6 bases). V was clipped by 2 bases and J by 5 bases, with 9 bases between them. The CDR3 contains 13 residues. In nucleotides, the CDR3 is TGTGCCAGCAGTTTAAAGGGGGGGACTGAAGCTTTCTTT. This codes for CASSLKGGTEAFF.

The CDR3 is CASSLEGGSINEQFF. The CDR3 DNA sequence: TGTGCCAGCAGCTTAGAGGGCGGGAGTATCAATGAGCAGTTCTTC. The chain uses TRBV7-8 and TRBJ2-1; 7 bases fit TRBD2. Germline assignment: CDR1 SGHVS and CDR2 FQNEAQ. CDR3 length: 15 residues. V shed 1 base, J shed 6 bases, and the junction held 6 bases outside the gene matches.

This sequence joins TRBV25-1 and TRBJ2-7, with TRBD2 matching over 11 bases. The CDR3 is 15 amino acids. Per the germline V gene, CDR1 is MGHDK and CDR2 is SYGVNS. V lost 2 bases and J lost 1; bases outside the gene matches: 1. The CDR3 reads CASSERLAGSYEQYF. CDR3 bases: TGTGCCAGCAGTGAAAGACTAGCGGGGTCCTACGAGCAGTACTTC.

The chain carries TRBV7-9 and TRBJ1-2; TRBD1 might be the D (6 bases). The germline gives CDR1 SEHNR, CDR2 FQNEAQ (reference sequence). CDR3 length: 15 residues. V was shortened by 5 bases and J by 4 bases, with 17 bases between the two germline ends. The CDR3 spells CASSPRSRDTYGYTF. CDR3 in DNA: TGTGCCAGCAGCCCCCGTTCCCGGGACACCTATGGCTACACCTTC.

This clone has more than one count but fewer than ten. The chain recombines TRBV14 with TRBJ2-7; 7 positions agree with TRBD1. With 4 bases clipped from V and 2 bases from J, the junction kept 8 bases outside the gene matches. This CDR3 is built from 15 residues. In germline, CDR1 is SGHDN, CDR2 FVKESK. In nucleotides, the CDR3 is TGTGCCAGCAGCCCAGTTGGGGGACAGCCCTACGAGCAGTACTTC. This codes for CASSPVGGQPYEQYF.

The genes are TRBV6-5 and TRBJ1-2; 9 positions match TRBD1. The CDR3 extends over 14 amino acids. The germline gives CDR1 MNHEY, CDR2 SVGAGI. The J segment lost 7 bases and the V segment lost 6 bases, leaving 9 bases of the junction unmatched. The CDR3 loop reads CASSRGQGKGGYTF. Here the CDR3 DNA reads TGTGCCAGCAGCCGCGGACAGGGGAAGGGTGGCTACACCTTC.

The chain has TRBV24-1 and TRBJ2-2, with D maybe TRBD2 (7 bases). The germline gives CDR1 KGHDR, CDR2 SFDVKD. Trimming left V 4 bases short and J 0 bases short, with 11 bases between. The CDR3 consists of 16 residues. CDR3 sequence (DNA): TGTGCCACCAGTGACTCGGGGGGCGCGAACACCGGGGAGCTGTTTTTT. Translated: CATSDSGGANTGELFF.

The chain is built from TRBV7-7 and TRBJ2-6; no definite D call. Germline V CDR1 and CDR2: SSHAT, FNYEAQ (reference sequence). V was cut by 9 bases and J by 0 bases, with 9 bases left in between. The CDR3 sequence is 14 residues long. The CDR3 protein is CASSRSSGANVLTF. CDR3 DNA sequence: TGTGCCAGTAGCCGATCCTCTGGGGCCAACGTCCTGACTTTC.

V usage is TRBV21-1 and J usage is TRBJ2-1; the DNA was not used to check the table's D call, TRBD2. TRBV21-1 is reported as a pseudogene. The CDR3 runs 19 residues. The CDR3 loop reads CASSPPRGTSGRAGNEQFF. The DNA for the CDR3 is TGTGCCAGCAGTCCGCCCCGAGGGACTAGCGGGAGGGCCGGCAATGAGCAGTTCTTC.

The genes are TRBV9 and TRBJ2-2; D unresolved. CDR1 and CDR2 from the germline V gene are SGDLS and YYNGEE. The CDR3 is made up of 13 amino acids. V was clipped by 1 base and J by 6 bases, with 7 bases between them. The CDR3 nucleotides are TGTGCCAGCAGCGTAAGGGTTGCCGGGGAGCTGTTTTTT. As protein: CASSVRVAGELFF.

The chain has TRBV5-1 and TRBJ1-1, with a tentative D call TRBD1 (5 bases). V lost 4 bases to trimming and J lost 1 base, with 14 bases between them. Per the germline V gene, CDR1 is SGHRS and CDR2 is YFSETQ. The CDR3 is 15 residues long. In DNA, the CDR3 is TGCGCCAGCAGCGACACCAATACAGGGAACACTGAAGCTTTCTTT. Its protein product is CASSDTNTGNTEAFF. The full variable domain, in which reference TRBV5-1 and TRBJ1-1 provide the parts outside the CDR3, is KAGVTQTPRYLIKTRGQQVTLSCSPISGHRSVSWYQQTPGQGLQFLFEYFSETQRNKGNFPGRFSGRQFSNSRSEMNVSTLELGDSALYLCASSDTNTGNTEAFFGQGTRLTVV.

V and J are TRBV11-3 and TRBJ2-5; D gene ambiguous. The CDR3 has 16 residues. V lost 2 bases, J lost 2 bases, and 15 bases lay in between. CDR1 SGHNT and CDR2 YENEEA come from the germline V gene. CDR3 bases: TGTGCCAGCAGCTTAATACTATCCGGCGCACAAGAGACCCAGTACTTC. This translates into CASSLILSGAQETQYF.

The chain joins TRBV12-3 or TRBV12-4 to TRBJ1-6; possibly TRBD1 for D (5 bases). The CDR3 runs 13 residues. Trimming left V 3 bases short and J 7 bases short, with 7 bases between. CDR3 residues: CASSLWGNSPLHF. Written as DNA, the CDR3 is TGTGCCAGCAGTTTGTGGGGGAATTCACCCCTCCACTTT.

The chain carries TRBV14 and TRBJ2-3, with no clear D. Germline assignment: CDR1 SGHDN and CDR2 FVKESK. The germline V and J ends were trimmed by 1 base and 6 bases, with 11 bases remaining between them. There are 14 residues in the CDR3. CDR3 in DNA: TGTGCCAGCAGCCAAGTAGAGACTTCCGATACGCAGTATTTT. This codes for CASSQVETSDTQYF.

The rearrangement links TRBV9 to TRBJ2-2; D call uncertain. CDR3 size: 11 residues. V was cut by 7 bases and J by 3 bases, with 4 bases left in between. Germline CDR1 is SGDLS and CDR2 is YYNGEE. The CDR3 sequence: CASPHTGELFF. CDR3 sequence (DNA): TGTGCCAGCCCCCACACCGGGGAGCTGTTTTTT.

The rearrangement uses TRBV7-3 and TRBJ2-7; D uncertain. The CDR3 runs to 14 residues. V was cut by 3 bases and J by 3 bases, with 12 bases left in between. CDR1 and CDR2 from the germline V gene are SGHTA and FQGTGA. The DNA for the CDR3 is TGTGCCAGCAGCTTTTATGCAGGTGACTACGAGCAGTACTTC. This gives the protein CASSFYAGDYEQYF.

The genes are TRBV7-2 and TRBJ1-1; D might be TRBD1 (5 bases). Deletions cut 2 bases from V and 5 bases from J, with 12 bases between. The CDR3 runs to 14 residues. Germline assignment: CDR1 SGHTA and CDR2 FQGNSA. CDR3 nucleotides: TGTGCCAGCAGCTTATGGGAGGGGTCGACTGAAGCTTTCTTT. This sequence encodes CASSLWEGSTEAFF.

Here the CDR3 reads CASSSTQSFSNEKLFF. The CDR3 DNA is TGTGCCAGCAGCTCCACACAGTCCTTCTCGAATGAAAAACTGTTTTTT. The chain uses TRBV13 and TRBJ1-4; D is ambiguous. CDR1 and CDR2 from the germline V gene are PRHDT and FYEKMQ (reference sequence). V dropped 4 bases and J dropped 5 bases, with 17 bases sitting between them. The length of the CDR3 is 16 residues.

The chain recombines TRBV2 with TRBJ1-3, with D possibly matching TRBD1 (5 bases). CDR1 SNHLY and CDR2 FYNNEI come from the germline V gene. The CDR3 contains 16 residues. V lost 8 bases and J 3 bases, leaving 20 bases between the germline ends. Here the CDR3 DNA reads TGTGCCAGCGAAAGGGTGTCAGGGCTAGTTGGAAACACCATATATTTT. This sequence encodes CASERVSGLVGNTIYF.

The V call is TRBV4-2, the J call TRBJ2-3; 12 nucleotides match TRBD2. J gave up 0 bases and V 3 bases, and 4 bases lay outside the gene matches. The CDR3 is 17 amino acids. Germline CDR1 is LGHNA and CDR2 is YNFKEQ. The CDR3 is CASSQLLAGGSTDTQYF. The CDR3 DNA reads TGTGCCAGCAGCCAGCTCCTAGCGGGGGGGAGCACAGATACGCAGTATTTT.

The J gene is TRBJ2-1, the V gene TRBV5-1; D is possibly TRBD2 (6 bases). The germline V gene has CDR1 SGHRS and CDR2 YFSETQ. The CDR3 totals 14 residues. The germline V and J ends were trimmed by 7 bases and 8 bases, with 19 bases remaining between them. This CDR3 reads CASGKLALRDEQFF. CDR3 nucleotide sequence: TGCGCCAGCGGAAAACTAGCCTTGCGGGATGAGCAGTTCTTC.

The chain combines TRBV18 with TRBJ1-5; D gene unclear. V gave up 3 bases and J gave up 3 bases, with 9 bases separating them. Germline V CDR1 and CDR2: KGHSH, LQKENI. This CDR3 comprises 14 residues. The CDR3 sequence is CASSPSDFNQPQHF. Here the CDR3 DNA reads TGTGCCAGCTCACCCTCAGACTTCAATCAGCCCCAGCATTTT. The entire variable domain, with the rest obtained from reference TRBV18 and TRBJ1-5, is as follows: NAGVMQNPRHLVRRRGQEARLRCSPMKGHSHVYWYRQLPEEGLKFMVYLQKENIIDESGMPKERFSAEFPKEGPSILRIQQVVRGDSAAYFCASSPSDFNQPQHFGDGTRLSIL.

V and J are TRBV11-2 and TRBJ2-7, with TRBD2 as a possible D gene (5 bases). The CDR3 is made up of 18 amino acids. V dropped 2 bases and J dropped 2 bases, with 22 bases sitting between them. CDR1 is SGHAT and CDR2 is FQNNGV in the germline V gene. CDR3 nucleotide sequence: TGTGCCAGCAGCTTAAGGGTCGGCAACGAGCGGAACCCCTACGAGCAGTACTTC. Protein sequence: CASSLRVGNERNPYEQYF.

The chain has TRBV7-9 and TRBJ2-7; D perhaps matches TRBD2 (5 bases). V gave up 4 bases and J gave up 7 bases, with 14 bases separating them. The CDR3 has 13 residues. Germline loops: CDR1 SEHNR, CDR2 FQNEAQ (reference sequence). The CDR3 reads CASSWPARREQYF. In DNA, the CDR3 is TGTGCCAGCAGCTGGCCGGCACGGAGGGAGCAGTACTTC. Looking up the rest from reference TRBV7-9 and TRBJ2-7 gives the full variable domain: DTGVSQNPRHKITKRGQNVTFRCDPISEHNRLYWYRQTLGQGPEFLTYFQNEAQLEKSRLLSDRFSAERPKGSFSTLEIQRTEQGDSAMYLCASSWPARREQYFGPGTRLTVT.

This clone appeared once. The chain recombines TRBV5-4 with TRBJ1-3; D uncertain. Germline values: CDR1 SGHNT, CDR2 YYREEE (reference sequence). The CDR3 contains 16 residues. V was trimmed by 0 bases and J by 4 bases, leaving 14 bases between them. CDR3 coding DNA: TGTGCCAGCAGCTTGGAAGGGCCCCTGGCAGGAAACACCATATATTTT. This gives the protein CASSLEGPLAGNTIYF.

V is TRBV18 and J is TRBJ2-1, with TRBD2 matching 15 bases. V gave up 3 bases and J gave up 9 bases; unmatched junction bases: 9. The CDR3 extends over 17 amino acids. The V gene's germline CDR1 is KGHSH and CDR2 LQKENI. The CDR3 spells CASSPGLAGGPKGEQFF. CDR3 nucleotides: TGTGCCAGCTCACCGGGACTAGCGGGAGGCCCTAAGGGTGAGCAGTTCTTC.

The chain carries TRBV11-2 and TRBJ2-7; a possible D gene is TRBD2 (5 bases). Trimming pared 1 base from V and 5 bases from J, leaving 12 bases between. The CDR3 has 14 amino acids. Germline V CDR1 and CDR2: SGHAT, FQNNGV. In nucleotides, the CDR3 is TGTGCCAGCAGCTTAGCAGGACTGGGCAACGAGCAGTACTTC. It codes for CASSLAGLGNEQYF.